The sequence of this TCR beta chain was determined in a study of T cell changes during pregnancy in multiple sclerosis. The repertoire was sequenced with immunoSEQ multiplex PCR; TCRdb's copy has only in-frame clones and lacks some. The table has approximately 85,000 clones, roughly 90% seen once. The CDR3 contains 16 residues. From germline, CDR1 is MNHEY and CDR2 SVGAGI. The V and J ends lost 0 bases and 4 bases, in that order; junction bases with no gene match: 5. Sequences were derived from peripheral blood, sampled in the first trimester of pregnancy. The TCR was taken from a female donor with multiple sclerosis, enrolled in a pregnancy study. The chain recombines TRBV6-5 with TRBJ1-2; 10 nucleotides line up with TRBD1. DNA for the CDR3: TGTGCCAGCAGTTACTCCGGGACAGGGGTTGGCTATGGCTACACCTTC. It yields the protein CASSYSGTGVGYGYTF.